These 18 T cell receptor beta chains were sequenced from one sample in a study of blood T cell repertoires in COVID-19. The protocol was immunoSEQ multiplex PCR, while the TCRdb copy is restricted to in-frame clones and leaves out a portion. The table has 200,000 to 250,000 clones, 70% to 90% seen once; the top ten hold 4% to 5.5%. Source material: peripheral blood. These receptors came from a woman aged 40 to 50 with acute or convalescent COVID-19.

The genes are TRBV11-2 and TRBJ2-7, with 9 bases identical to TRBD1. The CDR3 consists of 14 residues. With V trimmed by 4 bases and J by 5 bases, 6 bases remained unmatched. Germline assignment: CDR1 SGHAT and CDR2 FQNNGV. CDR3 loop: CASSSNRGQDEQYV. The DNA for the CDR3 is TGTGCCAGCAGCTCGAACAGGGGGCAAGACGAGCAGTACGTC.

The chain joins TRBV29-1 to TRBJ1-3; TRBD1 agrees at 10 bases. Trimming cost V 6 bases and J 1 base; bases outside gene matches: 6. Germline V gene data show CDR1 as SQVTM and CDR2 as ANQGSEA. This CDR3 comprises 15 residues. The CDR3 bases are TGCAGCGTCTCCGGGGACAGGGGATCTGGAAACACCATATATTTT. Protein: CSVSGDRGSGNTIYF.

This chain uses TRBV2 with TRBJ1-3, with 8 bases that match TRBD1. Germline CDR1 reads SNHLY; CDR2 reads FYNNEI. The CDR3 covers 14 residues. Losses at the gene ends were 5 bases for V and 2 bases for J; bases not matched to a gene: 2. The CDR3 loop reads CASSRTGPGNTIYF. The CDR3 DNA is TGTGCCAGCAGTAGGACAGGGCCTGGAAACACCATATATTTT.

The CDR3 protein is CASSWDRTKTIPEDYNEQFF. The CDR3 DNA sequence: TGCGCCAGCAGCTGGGACAGGACTAAAACAATCCCGGAAGACTACAATGAGCAGTTCTTC. This chain connects TRBV5-1 to TRBJ2-1; TRBD1 matches at 8 bases. V was pared by 3 bases and J by 3 bases, with 20 bases of the junction left unmatched. The germline V gene encodes CDR1 SGHRS and CDR2 YFSETQ. The CDR3 is 20 residues long.

V gene TRBV9 combines with J gene TRBJ2-5; 8 nucleotides align to TRBD2. Germline CDR1 reads SGDLS; CDR2 reads YYNGEE. Trimming removed 3 bases from V and 2 bases from J; junction bases left unmatched: 6. This CDR3 comprises 15 residues. CDR3: CASSADGTSQETQYF. The CDR3 DNA reads TGTGCCAGCAGCGCCGACGGGACTAGTCAAGAGACCCAGTACTTC.

This clone was seen just once. The chain recombines TRBV3-1 (or the pseudogene TRBV3-2) with TRBJ2-1; 15 nucleotides match TRBD2. Germline V gene lookup returns CDR1 LGHDT and CDR2 YNNKEL (reference sequence). This CDR3 is 15 amino acids long. With V trimmed by 5 bases and J by 8 bases, 4 bases remained unmatched. CDR3 amino acids: CASSNGLAGGHEQFF. The CDR3, as DNA: TGTGCCAGCAGCAACGGACTAGCGGGGGGGCATGAGCAGTTCTTC.

The chain links TRBV18 to TRBJ1-3; TRBD1 matches 9 bases. The junction had 10 bases not matched to a gene; V was cut back by 6 bases and J by 4 bases. Germline assignment: CDR1 KGHSH and CDR2 LQKENI. The CDR3 contains 16 residues. CDR3 loop: CASSRGTGTAGNTIYF. As DNA, the CDR3 is TGTGCCAGCTCGAGAGGGACAGGGACAGCGGGAAACACCATATATTTT.

The chain is built from TRBV29-1 and TRBJ1-2; D gene uncertain. V shed 0 bases and J shed 1 base, with 12 bases lying between them. The germline CDR1 and CDR2 sequences are SQVTM and ANQGSEA. The CDR3 runs 15 residues. Here the CDR3 reads CSVEDPKRFNYGYTF. The CDR3 bases are TGCAGCGTTGAAGATCCTAAGCGATTTAACTATGGCTACACCTTC.

This CDR3 is CASSTQGDGEQFF. The CDR3 DNA is TGTGCCAGCAGCACCCAGGGTGACGGCGAGCAGTTCTTC. This chain connects TRBV7-2 to TRBJ2-1, with D tentatively TRBD1 (5 bases). The CDR3 has 13 residues. V was cut by 5 bases and J by 10 bases, with 15 bases left in between. CDR1 is SGHTA, CDR2 FQGNSA, per germline.

The chain uses TRBV11-2 and TRBJ2-1, with 8 nucleotides matching TRBD2. Germline trimming cut 5 bases from V and 6 bases from J; bases unmatched to any gene: 15. CDR1 is SGHAT and CDR2 is FQNNGV in the germline V gene. The length of the CDR3 is 17 residues. The CDR3 DNA sequence: TGTGCCAGCAGCGCTAGGAGAGCGGGGGTCACCACCAATGAGCAGTTCTTC. Its translation is CASSARRAGVTTNEQFF.

This clone was recorded only once. The chain joins TRBV5-8 to TRBJ1-6; possibly TRBD1 for D (6 bases). Germline V lookup: CDR1 SGHTS, CDR2 YDEGEE. CDR3 length: 16 amino acids. The ends were cut back, 5 bases at V and 5 bases at J, with 17 bases in the middle. CDR3 bases: TGTGCCAGCAGGATGAAACAGGGAGCCGATAATTCACCCCTCCACTTT. It is translated as CASRMKQGADNSPLHF.

The sample holds one count of this clone. The chain is built from TRBV7-2 and TRBJ2-5, with 9 bases matching TRBD2. Trimming took 1 base from V and 2 from J; bases not matched to a gene: 5. CDR1 SGHTA and CDR2 FQGNSA come from the germline V gene. The CDR3 is 16 residues long. DNA for the CDR3: TGTGCCAGCAGCTTAGGCGTAGCGGGGGCTCAAGAGACCCAGTACTTC. It yields the protein CASSLGVAGAQETQYF.

The V gene is TRBV5-1, the J gene TRBJ1-2; perhaps TRBD1 as D (5 bases). The CDR3 contains 15 residues. V dropped 0 bases and J dropped 0 bases, with 9 bases sitting between them. CDR1 and CDR2 (germline): SGHRS, YFSETQ. The CDR3 sequence: CASSLVQGTNYGYTF. For the CDR3, the DNA is TGCGCCAGCAGCTTGGTCCAGGGAACTAACTATGGCTACACCTTC.

This sequence joins TRBV30 and TRBJ1-3; possible D gene TRBD1, 5 bases. The CDR3 sequence is 14 residues long. CDR1 and CDR2 from the germline V gene are GTSNPN and SVGIG (reference sequence). V was trimmed by 3 bases and J by 0 bases, leaving 9 bases between them. The CDR3 sequence: CAWSPDSSGNTIYF. For the CDR3, the DNA is TGTGCCTGGAGCCCAGACAGCTCTGGAAACACCATATATTTT.

V is TRBV7-9 and J is TRBJ1-5; maybe TRBD1 (6 bases). Trimming removed 1 base at V and 4 bases at J, with 11 bases between. The CDR3 loop spans 15 amino acids. Germline V CDR1 and CDR2: SEHNR, FQNEAQ (reference sequence). This CDR3 reads CASSLGGQGNQPQHF. The DNA of the CDR3 is TGTGCCAGCAGCTTAGGGGGGCAGGGAAATCAGCCCCAGCATTTT.

The rearrangement joins TRBV2 to TRBJ1-6; tentatively, D is TRBD1 (6 bases). CDR1 is SNHLY and CDR2 is FYNNEI in the germline V gene. The CDR3 is 17 amino acids. V was shortened by 6 bases and J by 2 bases, with 17 bases between the two germline ends. The CDR3 sequence is CASRARDTTPYNSPLHF. The CDR3 region has the DNA TGTGCCAGCAGGGCCCGGGACACTACCCCCTATAATTCACCCCTCCACTTT. The variable domain in full, completed from reference TRBV2 and TRBJ1-6, reads EPEVTQTPSHQVTQMGQEVILRCVPISNHLYFYWYRQILGQKVEFLVSFYNNEISEKSEIFDDQFSVERPDGSNFTLKIRSTKLEDSAMYFCASRARDTTPYNSPLHFGNGTRLTVT.

The J gene is TRBJ1-4, the V gene TRBV28, with D unresolved. The CDR3 is made up of 15 amino acids. Trimming left V 2 bases short and J 6 bases short, with 13 bases between. Germline-derived CDR1 and CDR2 are MDHEN and SYDVKM. The CDR3 DNA reads as TGTGCCAGCAGTTTAGCTGGGGAGATTCATGAAAAACTGTTTTTT. Translating gives CASSLAGEIHEKLFF.

This chain joins TRBV30 and TRBJ2-2, with D possibly being TRBD2 (5 bases). Germline CDR1 is GTSNPN and CDR2 is SVGIG (reference sequence). V was trimmed by 5 bases and J by 0 bases, leaving 10 bases between them. The CDR3 length is 14 residues. The CDR3 DNA sequence: TGTGCCTGGGAAGGAGCGGCGAACACCGGGGAGCTGTTTTTT. Protein: CAWEGAANTGELFF. The variable domain in full, completed from reference TRBV30 and TRBJ2-2, reads SQTIHQWPATLVQPVGSPLSLECTVEGTSNPNLYWYRQAAGRGLQLLFYSVGIGQISSEVPQNLSASRPQDRQFILSSKKLLLSDSGFYLCAWEGAANTGELFFGEGSRLTVL.